This TCR beta chain was retrieved from a study of cytomegalovirus exposure and HLA in healthy donors. PCR used 60 Vbeta primers and 13 Jbeta primers. Data came from immunoSEQ multiplex PCR; TCRdb stores just in-frame clones and leaves some out. Among approximately 130,000 clones, more than 65% were seen once, and the ten largest hold around 1.5%. The receptor was isolated from a woman aged 18-35 years in good health and CMV-seronegative. Sequencing was carried out using PBMCs.

CDR3 in amino acids: CASSPLLAGVGNEQFF. For the CDR3, the DNA is TGTGCCAGCAGCCCCCTACTAGCGGGAGTTGGCAATGAGCAGTTCTTC. The chain uses TRBV9 and TRBJ2-1; 11 bases align to TRBD2. The CDR3 has 16 amino acids. Germline CDR1 reads SGDLS; CDR2 reads YYNGEE. J lost 6 bases, V lost 4 bases, and 9 bases had no gene match.